The 21 T cell receptor beta chains reported below all come from one sample, sequenced in a study of a mutant IDH1 vaccine in newly diagnosed glioma (dated by TCRdb to the early 2020s). Libraries were prepared through the immunoSEQ multiplex PCR assay. Held by TCRdb, this immuneACCESS table contains in-frame sequences only and omits some clones. Under half of the omission traces to an unresolved V gene where checked; the cause of the rest is unknown. The sample table shows fewer than 150,000 clones, and roughly 90% are seen once. Roughly 0.65% of the sample comes from the top ten. The label giving this sample's time point can be read as: week 11, during vaccination. Every vaccine dose consisted of 300 ug of a 20-mer mutant IDH1 peptide in Montanide, administered subcutaneously together with topical imiquimod. Antigen specificity for these receptors is unknown. The material sequenced was PBMCs, taken from a glioma patient whose treatment included an IDH1 peptide vaccine. The receptors here all came from a woman in her forties or fifties with glioma.

The CDR3 nucleotides are TGTGCCAGCAGCTCCTTGAACGGTGAGCAGTTCTTC. Its protein is CASSSLNGEQFF. The chain has TRBV11-3 and TRBJ2-1, with no clear D. V lost 4 bases and J lost 9, with 10 bases in between. From germline, CDR1 is SGHNT and CDR2 YENEEA. CDR3 size: 12 residues.

The chain couples TRBV27 to TRBJ1-2, with no clear D. This CDR3 spans 13 amino acids. Germline-derived CDR1 and CDR2 are MNHEY and SMNVEV (reference sequence). V lost 6 bases to trimming and J lost 10 bases, with 18 bases between them. CDR3 DNA: TGTGCCAGCAGGGGAACCGGAGTTCCGGACTACACCTTC. The encoded protein is CASRGTGVPDYTF.

This chain links TRBV10-3 with TRBJ2-2; D gene unclear. The CDR3 consists of 11 residues. The V and J ends lost 9 bases and 6 bases respectively, with 8 bases between them. The germline V gene encodes CDR1 ENHRY and CDR2 SYGVKD. For the CDR3, the DNA is TGTGCCATTAGGAGAGCCGGGGAGCTGTTTTTT. Translated, it gives CAIRRAGELFF.

V and J are TRBV4-2 and TRBJ1-4; 9 positions match TRBD1. CDR3 length equals 12 residues. Germline V gene sequence: CDR1 LGHNA, CDR2 YNFKEQ. The V gene end was trimmed by 4 bases and the J gene end by 14 bases; junction bases not matched to a gene: 5. For the CDR3, the DNA is TGTGCCAGCAGCCGAGACGGGACAGGGCTGTTTTTT. Protein sequence: CASSRDGTGLFF.

This clone was found a few times. The chain has TRBV5-4 and TRBJ2-7; D might be TRBD1 or TRBD2, each matching 5 bases. Trimming took 0 bases from V and 2 from J, leaving 12 bases between them. This CDR3 has 15 amino acids. Per germline, CDR1 SGHNT and CDR2 YYREEE (reference sequence). CDR3 sequence: CASSLASGTAYEQYF. In DNA form, the CDR3 reads TGTGCCAGCAGCTTGGCCTCGGGGACCGCCTACGAGCAGTACTTC.

The DNA for the CDR3 is TGTGCCAGCAGTGGGGCTTGGGGAGCGAGAGCCTACGAGCAGTACTTC. Protein: CASSGAWGARAYEQYF. V usage is TRBV2 and J usage is TRBJ2-7, with D possibly matching TRBD2 (5 bases). The ends were cut back, 4 bases at V and 2 bases at J, with 18 bases in the middle. The CDR3 has 16 amino acids. Germline CDR1 SNHLY, CDR2 FYNNEI.

The chain carries TRBV28 and TRBJ1-1, with D unresolved. Germline V gene data show CDR1 as MDHEN and CDR2 as SYDVKM. The germline V and J ends were trimmed by 6 bases and 3 bases, with 11 bases remaining between them. There are 13 residues in the CDR3. The CDR3 here is CASSLDLYTEAFF. The CDR3 DNA follows: TGTGCCAGCAGCTTAGACCTCTACACTGAAGCTTTCTTT.

This clone was found a few times. This chain links TRBV25-1 with TRBJ1-1; TRBD1 might be the D (6 bases). The germline V gene encodes CDR1 MGHDK and CDR2 SYGVNS. The ends were cut back, 3 bases at V and 1 base at J, with 12 bases in the middle. The CDR3 runs to 15 residues. Here the CDR3 reads CASSEEGRGNTEAFF. As DNA, the CDR3 is TGTGCCAGCAGTGAGGAGGGCAGGGGGAACACTGAAGCTTTCTTT.

V usage is TRBV9 and J usage is TRBJ1-6; D gene uncertain. The CDR3 length is 15 residues. CDR1 and CDR2 from the germline V gene are SGDLS and YYNGEE. The V gene lost 3 bases and the J gene lost 0 bases, with 7 bases spanning the gap. The chain's CDR3 is CASSDQSSYNSPLHF. The CDR3 DNA sequence: TGTGCCAGCAGCGATCAGAGCTCCTATAATTCACCCCTCCACTTT.

The chain has TRBV9 and TRBJ1-4; D unclear. The CDR3 is made up of 15 amino acids. Germline values: CDR1 SGDLS, CDR2 YYNGEE. The V and J ends lost 2 bases and 11 bases respectively, with 19 bases between them. This chain's CDR3 is CASSVSDGSMRKLFF. In DNA, the CDR3 is TGTGCCAGCAGCGTTTCGGACGGATCAATGAGGAAACTGTTTTTT.

This sequence joins TRBV11-2 and TRBJ2-3, with 12 bases identical to TRBD2. V trimming: 5 bases; J trimming: 0 bases; junction bases outside the gene matches: 6. The CDR3 covers 17 residues. Germline lookup yields CDR1 SGHAT and CDR2 FQNNGV. Here the CDR3 reads CASSLGTSGWSTDTQYF. The CDR3 DNA is TGTGCCAGCAGCCTCGGGACTAGCGGGTGGAGCACAGATACGCAGTATTTT.

J is TRBJ1-5 and V is TRBV6-1; D gene ambiguous. V was trimmed by 10 bases and J by 7 bases, leaving 23 bases between them. The length of the CDR3 is 15 residues. CDR1 and CDR2 (germline): MNHNS, SASEGT. The CDR3 protein is CATKALAVERQPQHF. In DNA, the CDR3 is TGTGCCACAAAGGCCTTGGCAGTGGAACGGCAGCCCCAGCATTTT.

The chain links TRBV19 to TRBJ1-1; D ambiguous. Trimming removed 3 bases from V and 5 bases from J, with 7 bases in between. Germline assignment: CDR1 LNHDA and CDR2 SQIVND (reference sequence). CDR3 length equals 12 residues. The CDR3 DNA follows: TGTGCCAGTAGTATGGGGTGGACTGAAGCTTTCTTT. Translated, it gives CASSMGWTEAFF.

The gene calls are TRBV30 and TRBJ2-3; TRBD2 is a possible D gene (5 bases). CDR3 length: 13 amino acids. From germline, CDR1 is GTSNPN and CDR2 SVGIG (reference sequence). V was cut by 2 bases and J by 4 bases, with 10 bases left in between. This CDR3 reads CAWSRGASDTQYF. The CDR3, as DNA: TGTGCCTGGAGTCGGGGAGCATCAGATACGCAGTATTTT.

The chain uses TRBV11-3 and TRBJ2-1; D may be TRBD1 (7 bases). The CDR3 extends over 14 amino acids. Trimming pared 5 bases from V and 4 bases from J, leaving 12 bases between. Germline-derived CDR1 and CDR2 are SGHNT and YENEEA. The DNA for the CDR3 is TGTGCCAGCAGCCCATCAGGGGGGTACAATGAGCAGTTCTTC. Protein: CASSPSGGYNEQFF.

As regards this clone: Other DNA sequences in this sample translate to the same CDR3. CDR3 protein: CASSLGSYEQYF. The DNA of the CDR3 is TGTGCCAGCAGCTTAGGTTCCTACGAGCAGTACTTC. V is TRBV7-9 and J is TRBJ2-7; no clear D gene. Trimming pared 1 base from V and 1 base from J, leaving 2 bases between. Per the germline V gene, CDR1 is SEHNR and CDR2 is FQNEAQ (reference sequence). CDR3 length equals 12 residues. Full variable domain (rest looked up from reference TRBV7-9 and TRBJ2-7): DTGVSQNPRHKITKRGQNVTFRCDPISEHNRLYWYRQTLGQGPEFLTYFQNEAQLEKSRLLSDRFSAERPKGSFSTLEIQRTEQGDSAMYLCASSLGSYEQYFGPGTRLTVT.

The chain has TRBV30 and TRBJ2-5; 9 bases map to TRBD1. Germline assignment: CDR1 GTSNPN and CDR2 SVGIG (reference sequence). The CDR3 loop spans 16 amino acids. V trimming: 0 bases; J trimming: 5 bases; junction bases outside the gene matches: 10. CDR3 protein: CAWSVRDTGGRETQYF. The CDR3 DNA reads TGTGCCTGGAGTGTACGCGATACAGGGGGCAGGGAGACCCAGTACTTC.

The chain is built from TRBV6-1 and TRBJ1-1, with D possibly TRBD1 on 5 matching bases. In germline, CDR1 is MNHNS, CDR2 SASEGT. CDR3 length: 11 amino acids. With 6 bases removed from V and 10 bases from J, the gap between germline ends came to 12 bases. CDR3 nucleotide sequence: TGTGCCAGCAGGGACAACGAGAGAGCTTTCTTT. It encodes CASRDNERAFF.

The V and J genes are TRBV2 and TRBJ1-5; D unresolved. The V and J ends lost 3 bases and 11 bases respectively, with 14 bases between them. The CDR3 totals 13 residues. Looked up from germline, CDR1 is SNHLY and CDR2 is FYNNEI. CDR3 protein: CASSDKYEGTQHF. The CDR3 region has the DNA TGTGCCAGCAGTGATAAGTATGAAGGCACCCAGCATTTT.

The rearrangement links TRBV7-9 to TRBJ2-5, with D possibly being TRBD2 (6 bases). This CDR3 region has 16 residues. Germline V gives CDR1 SEHNR, CDR2 FQNEAQ (reference sequence). Trimming stripped 4 bases from V and 0 bases from J, with 15 bases between. CDR3 DNA sequence: TGTGCCAGCAGCTCACTTCTAGGGAGGCACCAAGAGACCCAGTACTTC. Residues: CASSSLLGRHQETQYF.

The rearrangement uses TRBV28 and TRBJ1-3, with D uncertain. Trimming cost V 7 bases and J 2 bases, with 12 bases left between them. Germline CDR1 is MDHEN and CDR2 is SYDVKM. The CDR3 is made up of 14 amino acids. CDR3 in amino acids: CASKGVGTGNTIYF. In DNA form, the CDR3 reads TGTGCCAGCAAAGGCGTGGGCACTGGAAACACCATATATTTT.